This T cell receptor beta chain appears in the sequencing data of a study of cytomegalovirus exposure and HLA in healthy donors. Study-level results: The classifier reportedly diagnosed cytomegalovirus status with high specificity and sensitivity. Presence/absence analysis assumed near-uniform sequencing depth across donors.

Vbeta (60) and Jbeta (13) primers were used in the PCR. Generated by immunoSEQ multiplex PCR, the TCRdb table keeps only in-frame clones and is missing some. The repertoire has around 62,000 clones, about four fifths of them found once; the top ten carry roughly 2.9%. On this clone itself: Its antigen is currently unknown.

Germline V gene sequence: CDR1 SQVTM, CDR2 ANQGSEA. The ends were cut back, 3 bases at V and 8 bases at J, with 10 bases in the middle. The CDR3 loop spans 11 amino acids. Material for sequencing was PBMCs. The V and J genes are TRBV29-1 and TRBJ1-2, with a possible D match to TRBD1 (6 bases). This TCR was recovered from a woman in her thirties in good health and CMV-seronegative. Here the CDR3 reads CSVEQGYGYTF. As DNA, the CDR3 is TGCAGCGTTGAGCAGGGGTACGGCTACACCTTC.